This entry describes one T cell receptor beta chain. Its specificity is unknown. V gave up 5 bases and J gave up 2 bases, with 9 bases separating them. Germline values: CDR1 SGHTA, CDR2 FQGTGA. This CDR3 has 13 residues. This specimen belongs to a study of T cell responses to AZD1222 COVID-19 vaccine. Data came from immunoSEQ multiplex PCR; TCRdb stores just in-frame clones and leaves some out. The sample has approximately 100,000 clones, around 91% seen once. Study results and caveats: Donors were mostly white British, more females; clonal diversity possibly underestimated. Repertoire collection took place solely once the T cell response had peaked.

The TCR sequence derives from an adult in good health. The sample in question was peripheral blood, obtained on day 0 of AZD1222 vaccination. This chain joins TRBV7-3 and TRBJ1-1, with D maybe TRBD1 (5 bases). The CDR3 loop is CASSPQGNTEAFF. The CDR3, as DNA: TGTGCCAGCAGCCCCCAGGGTAACACTGAAGCTTTCTTT.